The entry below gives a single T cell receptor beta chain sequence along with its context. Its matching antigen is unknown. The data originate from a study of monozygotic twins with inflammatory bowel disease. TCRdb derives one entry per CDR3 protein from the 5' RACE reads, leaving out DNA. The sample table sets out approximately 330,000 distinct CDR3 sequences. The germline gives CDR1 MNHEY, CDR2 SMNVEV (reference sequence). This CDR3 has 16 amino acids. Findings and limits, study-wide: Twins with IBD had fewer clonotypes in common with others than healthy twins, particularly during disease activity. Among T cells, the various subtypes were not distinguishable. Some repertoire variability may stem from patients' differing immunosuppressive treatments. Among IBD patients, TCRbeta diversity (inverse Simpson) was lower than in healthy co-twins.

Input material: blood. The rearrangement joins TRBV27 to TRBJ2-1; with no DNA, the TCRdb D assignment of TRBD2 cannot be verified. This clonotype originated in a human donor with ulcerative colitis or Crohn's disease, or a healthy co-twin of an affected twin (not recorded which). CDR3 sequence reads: CASSLLRTSGYNEQFF.